This TCR beta chain was identified in a study of shared clonotypes between healthy human individuals. Study as a whole: CD4 naive and CD4 memory each took three plates per donor, while CD8 naive took two and CD8 memory one. Points from the study as a whole: Generation probability values for non-shared clonotypes were lower than those for clonotypes shared by all four donors.

Cells designated naive CD8 were CD45RO-negative and were positively selected for CCR7, with terminally differentiated effector memory CD45RA+ cells excluded. Participating donors were healthy, HIV-negative adults free of recent acute infections or vaccinations. Nashville, Tennessee was home to all donors, each a Caucasian adult. Profiling relied on immunoSEQ multiplex PCR, and the TCRdb table lists in-frame clones only, not all of them. This sample has 550,000 to 650,000 clones; about 95% occur once, and the top ten carry roughly 0.1%. The J segment lost 3 bases and the V segment lost 1 base, leaving 7 bases of the junction unmatched. Per germline, CDR1 SQVTM and CDR2 ANQGSEA. There are 16 residues in the CDR3. Note on this clone: Its antigen is unknown.

The chain combines TRBV29-1 with TRBJ2-1; 9 bases are shared with TRBD1. The sequence was obtained from a woman under 40 in good health. Source material: naive CD8+ T cells sorted from blood. This CDR3 is CSVEVPGQGNYNEQFF. DNA for the CDR3: TGCAGCGTTGAAGTCCCCGGACAGGGGAACTACAATGAGCAGTTCTTC.